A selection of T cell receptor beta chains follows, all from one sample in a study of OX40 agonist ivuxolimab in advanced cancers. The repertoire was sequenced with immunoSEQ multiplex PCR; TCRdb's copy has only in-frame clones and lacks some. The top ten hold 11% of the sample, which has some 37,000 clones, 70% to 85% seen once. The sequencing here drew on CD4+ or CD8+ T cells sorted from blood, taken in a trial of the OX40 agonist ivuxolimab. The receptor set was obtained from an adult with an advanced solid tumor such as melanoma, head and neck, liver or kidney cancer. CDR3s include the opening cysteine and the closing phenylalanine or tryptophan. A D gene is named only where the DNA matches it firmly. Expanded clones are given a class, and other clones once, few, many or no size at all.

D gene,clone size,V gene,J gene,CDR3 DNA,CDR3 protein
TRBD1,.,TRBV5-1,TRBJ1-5,TGCGCCAGCAGCTTGTCAGGGGGCGCCGGTCAGCCCCAGCATTTT,CASSLSGGAGQPQHF
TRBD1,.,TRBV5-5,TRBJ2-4,TGTGCCAGCAGTTTACCGGGACAGGGTCTTGGCATTCAGTACTTC,CASSLPGQGLGIQYF
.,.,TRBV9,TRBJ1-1,TGTGCCAGCAGCGCTCAGGGTGGTCGCATGAACACTGAAGCTTTCTTT,CASSAQGGRMNTEAFF
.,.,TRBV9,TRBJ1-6,TGTGCCAGCAGCGTAGGGTTGGGCGGTTCACCCCTCCACTTT,CASSVGLGGSPLHF
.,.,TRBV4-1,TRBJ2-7,TGCGCCAGCAGTTGGGGCTACGAGCAGTACTTC,CASSWGYEQYF
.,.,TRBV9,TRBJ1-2,TGTGCCAGCAGCGAGGTGGGGTCGGGGTCCGAGGATGGCTACACCTTC,CASSEVGSGSEDGYTF
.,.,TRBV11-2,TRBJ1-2,TGTGCCAGCAGCTTAAACGCATTCAACTATGGCTACACCTTC,CASSLNAFNYGYTF
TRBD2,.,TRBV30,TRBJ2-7,TGTGCCTGGAGTGTCGCGGGGGGGTACTACGAGCAGTACTTC,CAWSVAGGYYEQYF
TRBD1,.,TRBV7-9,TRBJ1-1,TGTGCCAGCAGCCCAGGGGGGAGCACTGAAGCTTTCTTT,CASSPGGSTEAFF
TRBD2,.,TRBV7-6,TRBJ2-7,TGTGCATCGGGCGCGGGGGGGAATGGCGAGCAGTACTTC,CASGAGGNGEQYF
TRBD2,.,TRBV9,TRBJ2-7,TGTGCCAGCAGCTTCGGACTAGCGGGTACCTACGAGCAGTACTTC,CASSFGLAGTYEQYF
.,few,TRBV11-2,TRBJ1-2,TGTGCCAGCAGCTTCGACGGGGACTATGGCTACACCTTC,CASSFDGDYGYTF
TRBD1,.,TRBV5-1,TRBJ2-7,TGCGCCAGCAGCTTGGGGACAGGGGGCTACGAGCAGTACTTC,CASSLGTGGYEQYF
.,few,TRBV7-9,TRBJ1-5,TGTGCCAGCAGCCTAGACTTAGGGAATCAGCCCCAGCATTTT,CASSLDLGNQPQHF
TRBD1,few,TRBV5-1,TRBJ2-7,TGCGCCAGCAGCTCTTTGATGTGGGTTGGACAGGGGTCCCACGAGCAGTACTTC,CASSSLMWVGQGSHEQYF
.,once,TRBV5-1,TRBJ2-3,TGCGCCAGCAGCTTCGGGACATTCAACACAGATACGCAGTATTTT,CASSFGTFNTDTQYF
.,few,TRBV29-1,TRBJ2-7,TGCAGCGTTGAAGATCGGGATACCTCGTCCTACGAGCAGTACTTC,CSVEDRDTSSYEQYF
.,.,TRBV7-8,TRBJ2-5,TGTGCCAGCAGCGCCTTCTCAGGGGTCCAAGAGACCCAGTACTTC,CASSAFSGVQETQYF